This TCR beta chain was recorded in a study of siplizumab effects on memory and regulatory T cells. Study conclusions and caveats: Researchers could not give a naive or memory phenotype to roughly 75-95% of proliferating CD4+ or CD8+ clones. Most alloreactive clones went unmapped to unstimulated subsets; only a minor fraction mapped.

A note on this clone: The antigen is undetermined.

CDR3 size: 18 residues. Here immunoSEQ multiplex PCR was the method, and the copy in TCRdb shows in-frame clones only, minus some. The profile covers 15,000 to 20,000 clones, with 44% appearing a single time and approximately 6% taken by the ten largest. The mixed lymphocyte reaction cells underwent coculture at 37°C for five to six days. This receptor was identified in a human donor in good health; the cells came from an allogeneic mixed lymphocyte reaction. Some clones in this sample may be carry-over from other donors' samples. Material: CFSE-low (dividing) CD4+ T cells sorted from an allogeneic mixed lymphocyte reaction. V usage is TRBV21-1 and J usage is TRBJ1-1. TRBV21-1 represents a pseudogene. The CDR3 nucleotides read TGTGCCAGCAGCCCCCGGGGGGAGAAGACAGGTTGGGGCACTGAAGCTTTCTTT. It is translated as CASSPRGEKTGWGTEAFF.